This T cell receptor (beta chain) comes out of a study of blood T cell repertoires in COVID-19. V dropped 10 bases and J dropped 0 bases, with 13 bases sitting between them. This CDR3 region has 13 residues. Germline CDR1 MNHEY, CDR2 SMNVEV (reference sequence). Sequencing was performed with immunoSEQ multiplex PCR; in TCRdb, only in-frame clones are kept and a portion is missing. The repertoire holds 350,000 to 500,000 clones, with about 88% as singletons. The source material was PBMCs or T cells enriched from blood (not recorded which). The receptor was isolated from a woman under 30 who had been exposed to COVID-19. The chain joins TRBV27 to TRBJ2-7; unclear D gene. For the CDR3, the DNA is TGTGCCACCCAGGAAGGCACCTCCTACGAGCAGTACTTC. Translated, it gives CATQEGTSYEQYF.